This TCR beta chain was retrieved from a study of tumor and adjacent non-tumor tissue in lung cancer. TCRbeta libraries were built with three rounds of nested PCR, modified from ARM-PCR. TCRdb called the multiplex PCR reads again in MiXCR, with one record for every CDR3 protein. The sample has about 200,000 distinct CDR3 sequences, less than 80% seen once. Germline assignment: CDR1 SGHAT and CDR2 FQNNGV. CDR3 size: 17 residues. On this clonotype: Antigen: not known. An end of the junction differs from the germline gene, which may be a read error.

The template was RNA from unsorted bulk tissue. General study results and limits: Shorter survival was associated with higher TCR diversity in tumors. Significantly higher TCR diversity was found in tumor than normal lung.

The sequenced sample consisted of lung tumor tissue. The receptor's source is a man between 60 and 70 years old with non-small cell lung cancer. The chain has TRBV11-2 and TRBJ1-2; 7 bases are shared with TRBD1. The CDR3 bases are TGCGCCAGCAGCTTCCCACCGGGACAGAGGGATAACTATGGCTACACCTTC. Translating it yields CASSFPPGQRDNYGYTF.